This TCR beta chain was recovered during a study of T-cell reconstitution after alpha-beta-depleted transplantation in children. In its sample, this clonotype was seen many times. The library targeted TCRbeta and was prepared with unique molecular identifiers. TCRdb re-analysed the PCR reads in MiXCR, keeping a single row per CDR3 protein. This table has 150,000 to 250,000 distinct CDR3 sequences, approximately 15% appearing once. Trimming cost V 0 bases and J 7 bases, with 21 bases left between them. The CDR3 has 16 amino acids. The germline V gene has CDR1 DFQATT and CDR2 SNEGSKA (reference sequence).

This sequence joins TRBV20-1 and TRBJ1-2; the D gene is possibly TRBD1 (6 bases). This material consisted of PBMCs from the stem cell graft donor, taken from the stem cell graft. The source is a human donor who donated a stem cell graft to a child with acute lymphoblastic leukemia. The DNA for the CDR3 is TGCAGTGCTAGAGATAGGATTGGGGGCGAGGCGGGTGGCTACACCTTC. Protein sequence: CSARDRIGGEAGGYTF.